This T cell receptor beta chain was found in a study of T cells in Graves' hyperthyroidism and ophthalmopathy. Study-level background: Peripheral blood collection took place at initial diagnosis, before any treatment.

The V gene's germline CDR1 is SGHAT and CDR2 FQNNGV. The CDR3 totals 13 residues. Trimming left V 1 base short and J 2 bases short, with 6 bases between. Ten or more counts support this clonotype. The TCR beta CDR3 regions underwent amplification using RNA transcripts as the source. Carried out on the TCR CDR3, a first-round RT-PCR used the HTBI primer set. One entry per CDR3 protein, called by TCRdb with MiXCR from the multiplex PCR reads. The data contain hundreds of thousands of distinct CDR3 sequences, over 12% of them singletons. Patients affected by ophthalmopathy presented a Clinical Activity Score of at least 3, a NOSPECS grade of at least 4, and disease duration below 3 months.

The TCR originated in a man over 45 with Graves' ophthalmopathy. Sequenced material: blood. This chain links TRBV11-2 with TRBJ2-7; D is unresolved. CDR3 residues: CASSLGLTYEQYF. The CDR3 DNA follows: TGTGCCAGCAGCTTAGGTCTAACCTACGAGCAGTACTTC.